One and the same sample provided the 18 T cell receptor beta chains below, sequenced in a study of human T cells and chemical hapten exposure. Documented time point: pre-sensitization, week 0. This sample's treatment: therapeutic diphenylcyclopropenone sensitization with weekly scalp DPC. From the RACE reads, TCRdb called clonotypes with MiXCR, one entry per CDR3 protein. In the table there are about 80,000 distinct CDR3 sequences, around 15% of which are singletons. Sequenced here: whole blood, sampled in connection with sensitization to the hapten diphenylcyclopropenone (DPC). All receptors come from a woman aged 50 to 60 with alopecia areata. Some clones in this sample may be carry-over from other donors' samples.

The table lists this clonotype with many counts. The chain links TRBV29-1 to TRBJ1-1, with a tentative D call TRBD1 (5 bases). Germline V gene data show CDR1 as SQVTM and CDR2 as ANQGSEA. This CDR3 spans 12 amino acids. V was trimmed by 6 bases and J by 0 bases, leaving 8 bases between them. CDR3 amino acids: CSVGTVNTEAFF. The CDR3 bases are TGCAGCGTGGGGACCGTGAACACTGAAGCTTTCTTT.

This clonotype has more than one count but fewer than ten. The J gene is TRBJ2-6, the V gene TRBV19; the D gene could be TRBD1 or TRBD2 (7 bases each). The V gene's germline CDR1 is LNHDA and CDR2 SQIVND (reference sequence). V lost 6 bases to trimming and J lost 2 bases, with 14 bases between them. This CDR3 comprises 16 residues. This CDR3 is CASSQGGATGANVLTF. In DNA, the CDR3 is TGTGCCAGTAGCCAGGGGGGGGCTACTGGGGCCAACGTCCTGACTTTC. Supplemented by reference TRBV19 and TRBJ2-6, the full variable domain reads DGGITQSPKYLFRKEGQNVTLSCEQNLNHDAMYWYRQDPGQGLRLIYYSQIVNDFQKGDIAEGYSVSREKKESFPLTVTSAQKNPTAFYLCASSQGGATGANVLTFGAGSRLTVL.

This clonotype was observed a handful of times. V is TRBV7-9 and J is TRBJ2-7; D remains ambiguous. The germline V gene has CDR1 SEHNR and CDR2 FQNEAQ (reference sequence). This CDR3 spans 11 amino acids. Trimming took off 4 bases at V and 4 bases at J, with 5 bases between the two ends. CDR3 bases: TGTGCCAGCAGCTCCGAGTACGAGCAGTACTTC. This translates into CASSSEYEQYF.

The V gene is TRBV7-8, the J gene TRBJ2-7; D uncertain. Germline assignment: CDR1 SGHVS and CDR2 FQNEAQ. CDR3 length equals 17 residues. V shed 1 base and J shed 1 base, with 17 bases lying between them. CDR3 sequence: CASSLVLHPQESYEQYF. CDR3 DNA sequence: TGTGCCAGCAGCTTAGTGTTACACCCGCAGGAGTCCTACGAGCAGTACTTC.

This clonotype occurred a few times. The rearrangement uses TRBV20-1 and TRBJ2-1, with TRBD2 identical over 10 bases. The CDR3 is made up of 14 amino acids. V dropped 2 bases and J dropped 7; count of bases not matched to a gene: 5. The V gene's germline CDR1 is DFQATT and CDR2 SNEGSKA (reference sequence). CDR3 loop: CSARSSGSTNEQFF. As DNA, the CDR3 is TGCAGTGCTAGATCTAGCGGGAGTACAAATGAGCAGTTCTTC.

This clonotype was recorded a few times. The chain is built from TRBV11-2 and TRBJ1-2, with unresolved D. Germline assignment: CDR1 SGHAT and CDR2 FQNNGV. This CDR3 spans 14 amino acids. The germline V and J ends were trimmed by 5 bases and 1 base, with 11 bases remaining between them. In DNA, the CDR3 is TGTGCCAGCAGCCCCTTTCGGGGTAACTATGGCTACACCTTC. This codes for CASSPFRGNYGYTF.

The chain couples TRBV2 to TRBJ2-7, with D hard to call. V gave up 6 bases and J gave up 6 bases, with 9 bases separating them. Germline lookup yields CDR1 SNHLY and CDR2 FYNNEI. CDR3 length: 11 amino acids. The CDR3 protein is CASRESIEQYF. The CDR3 DNA is TGTGCCAGCAGGGAATCAATCGAGCAGTACTTC.

The V and J genes are TRBV25-1 and TRBJ2-3, with 8 positions matching TRBD1. Germline loops: CDR1 MGHDK, CDR2 SYGVNS. The V gene end was trimmed by 6 bases and the J gene end by 5 bases; junction bases not matched to a gene: 13. The CDR3 is made up of 16 amino acids. The DNA for the CDR3 is TGTGCCAGCAGGAGCGACAGGGGAGAGGGCCTAGATACGCAGTATTTT. Translating it yields CASRSDRGEGLDTQYF.

The gene calls are TRBV5-5 and TRBJ1-6; possible D gene TRBD1, 6 bases. The CDR3 contains 15 residues. The germline CDR1 and CDR2 sequences are SGHKS and YYEKEE (reference sequence). Trimming shortened V by 4 bases and J by 15 bases, and 23 bases separated the two germline ends. The CDR3: CASSLHLRDTLGLHF. The DNA of the CDR3 is TGTGCCAGCAGCCTACATCTACGGGACACCCTAGGCCTCCACTTT.

The chain employs TRBV6-2 or TRBV6-3 and TRBJ1-4, with 7 bases identical to TRBD1. The CDR3 extends over 15 amino acids. V lost 6 bases and J lost 3; bases outside the gene matches: 7. Germline V CDR1 and CDR2: MNHEY, SVGEGT. Here the CDR3 DNA reads TGTGCCAGCAGCCCTCGTGGGACAGCTAATGAAAAACTGTTTTTT. It codes for CASSPRGTANEKLFF.

The table lists this clonotype with many counts. The chain recombines TRBV7-9 with TRBJ1-1; D may be TRBD1 (5 bases). CDR3 size: 16 residues. In germline, CDR1 is SEHNR, CDR2 FQNEAQ (reference sequence). V lost 2 bases and J lost 2, with 15 bases in between. The CDR3 coding sequence is TGTGCCAGCAGCTTACAAACTTATACAGGCAACACTGAAGCTTTCTTT. Translation: CASSLQTYTGNTEAFF.

This clonotype was counted between two and nine times. This chain uses TRBV2 with TRBJ2-1; 7 positions match TRBD2. The CDR3 sequence is 15 residues long. Germline V gives CDR1 SNHLY, CDR2 FYNNEI. V lost 7 bases and J lost 3; bases outside the gene matches: 9. This chain's CDR3 is CASKGGRGDYNEQFF. CDR3 DNA: TGTGCCAGCAAGGGCGGGAGAGGGGACTACAATGAGCAGTTCTTC.

There are a few counts of this clonotype. The chain couples TRBV7-2 to TRBJ1-1; tentatively, D is TRBD1 (5 bases). The V gene lost 0 bases and the J gene lost 3 bases, with 5 bases spanning the gap. Germline CDR1 and CDR2: SGHTA and FQGNSA. The CDR3 has 13 residues. CDR3 DNA sequence: TGTGCCAGCAGCTTAGCGGGGGACACTGAAGCTTTCTTT. It codes for CASSLAGDTEAFF.

V and J are TRBV7-9 and TRBJ2-2; no clear D gene. V was shortened by 0 bases and J by 4 bases, with 9 bases between the two germline ends. Germline V gene lookup returns CDR1 SEHNR and CDR2 FQNEAQ (reference sequence). This CDR3 comprises 15 residues. The CDR3 DNA sequence: TGTGCCAGCAGCTTAGCGGGGTTCGGCACCGGGGAGCTGTTTTTT. Its protein product is CASSLAGFGTGELFF.

This clonotype was seen a few times. The V gene is TRBV25-1, the J gene TRBJ1-2, with D tentatively TRBD1 (6 bases). Between the trimmed V and J ends, which lost 1 base and 4 bases, there was a span of 10 bases. This CDR3 is built from 14 residues. Per germline, CDR1 MGHDK and CDR2 SYGVNS. The CDR3, as DNA: TGTGCCAGCAGTGAATTCGGCAGGGGCTATGGCTACACCTTC. It encodes CASSEFGRGYGYTF.

This clonotype appeared a few times. This sequence joins TRBV20-1 and TRBJ2-1; 10 positions agree with TRBD2. CDR3 size: 16 residues. Trimming cost V 0 bases and J 6 bases; bases outside gene matches: 8. Germline CDR1 and CDR2: DFQATT and SNEGSKA (reference sequence). CDR3 loop: CSARDPRSGRVNEQFF. The DNA of the CDR3 is TGCAGTGCTAGAGATCCCCGGAGCGGGAGGGTCAATGAGCAGTTCTTC.

The table lists this clonotype with a few counts. The chain employs TRBV24-1 and TRBJ2-1, with D possibly TRBD2 on 6 matching bases. The length of the CDR3 is 16 residues. Looked up from germline, CDR1 is KGHDR and CDR2 is SFDVKD. V lost 4 bases and J lost 7, with 19 bases in between. CDR3: CATSESRLVGLNEQFF. CDR3 coding DNA: TGTGCCACCAGTGAGAGCCGACTAGTAGGACTGAATGAGCAGTTCTTC.

This clonotype was detected a few times. The chain carries TRBV19 and TRBJ2-1, with D unresolved. Germline values: CDR1 LNHDA, CDR2 SQIVND (reference sequence). The CDR3 has 13 amino acids. V shed 7 bases and J shed 9 bases, with 16 bases lying between them. CDR3 nucleotide sequence: TGTGCCAGTACCCCGACTGGGGTGGGTGAGCAGTTCTTC. This codes for CASTPTGVGEQFF.